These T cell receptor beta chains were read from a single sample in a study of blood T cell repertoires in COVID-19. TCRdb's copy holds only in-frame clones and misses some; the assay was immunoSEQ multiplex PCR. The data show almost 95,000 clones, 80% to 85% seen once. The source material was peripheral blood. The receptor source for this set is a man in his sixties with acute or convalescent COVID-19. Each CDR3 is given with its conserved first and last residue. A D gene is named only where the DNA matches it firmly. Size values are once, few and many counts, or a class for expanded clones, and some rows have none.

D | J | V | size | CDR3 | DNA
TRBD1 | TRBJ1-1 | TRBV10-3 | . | CAISWTGINTEAFF | TGTGCCATCAGTTGGACAGGGATCAACACTGAAGCTTTCTTT
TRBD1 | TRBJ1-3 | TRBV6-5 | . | CASSLDRDPGNTIYF | TGTGCCAGCAGTCTAGACAGGGATCCTGGAAACACCATATATTTT
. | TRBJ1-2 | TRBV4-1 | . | CASSQEQGIGYTF | TGCGCCAGCAGCCAAGAACAGGGTATAGGCTACACCTTC
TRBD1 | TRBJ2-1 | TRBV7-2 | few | CASSPGQYNEQFF | TGTGCCAGCAGCCCGGGACAGTACAATGAGCAGTTCTTC
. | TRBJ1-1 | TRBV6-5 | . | CASNKFRQGTSEAFF | TGTGCCAGCAACAAATTTCGCCAGGGTACCTCTGAAGCTTTCTTT
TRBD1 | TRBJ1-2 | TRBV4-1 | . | CASSQPGQENYGYTF | TGCGCCAGCAGCCAACCGGGACAGGAGAACTATGGCTACACCTTC
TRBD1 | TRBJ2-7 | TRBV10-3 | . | CAISAGTGFTYEQYF | TGTGCCATCAGTGCGGGGACAGGATTTACCTACGAGCAGTACTTC
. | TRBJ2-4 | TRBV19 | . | CASSIGRGTGFKNIQYF | TGTGCCAGTAGTATCGGTCGCGGTACGGGATTCAAAAACATTCAGTACTTC
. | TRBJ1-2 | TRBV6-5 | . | CASSYSIRRPGNGYTF | TGTGCCAGCAGTTACTCGATAAGGCGTCCAGGGAATGGCTACACCTTC
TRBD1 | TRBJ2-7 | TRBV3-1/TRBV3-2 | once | CASSQTPGQGNEQYF | TGTGCCAGCAGCCAAACCCCGGGACAGGGGAACGAGCAGTACTTC
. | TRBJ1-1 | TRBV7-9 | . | CASSPVGGNTEAFF | TGTGCCAGCAGCCCCGTGGGGGGAAACACTGAAGCTTTCTTT
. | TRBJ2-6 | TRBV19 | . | CASSTRDSGANVLTF | TGTGCCAGTAGTACCCGAGACTCTGGGGCCAACGTCCTGACTTTC
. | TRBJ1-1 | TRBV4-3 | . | CASSQGSAGRVNTEAFF | TGCGCCAGCAGCCAAGGTTCGGCGGGGAGGGTGAACACTGAAGCTTTCTTT
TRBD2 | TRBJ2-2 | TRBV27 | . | CASRAAGGTGELFF | TGTGCCAGCAGGGCAGCGGGGGGAACCGGGGAGCTGTTTTTT
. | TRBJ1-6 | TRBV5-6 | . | CASSIATGYSPLHF | TGTGCCAGCAGCATCGCCACAGGTTACTCACCCCTCCACTTT
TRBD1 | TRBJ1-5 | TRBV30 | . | CAWSSIDRADQPQHF | TGTGCCTGGAGTTCTATCGACAGGGCGGATCAGCCCCAGCATTTT
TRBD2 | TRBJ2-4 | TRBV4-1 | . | CASSQVSSGVTAIQYF | TGCGCCAGCAGCCAAGTCTCTAGCGGGGTGACAGCCATTCAGTACTTC
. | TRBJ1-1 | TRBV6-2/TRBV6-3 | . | CASSYSSWGQMNTEAFF | TGTGCCAGCAGTTACTCGAGCTGGGGGCAAATGAACACTGAAGCTTTCTTT
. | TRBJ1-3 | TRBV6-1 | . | CASAGTNTIYF | TGTGCCAGCGCAGGAACCAACACCATATATTTT
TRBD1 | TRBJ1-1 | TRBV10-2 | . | CASSEIRQGGHTEAFF | TGCGCCAGCAGTGAGATCCGACAGGGCGGTCACACTGAAGCTTTCTTT
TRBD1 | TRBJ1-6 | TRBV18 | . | CASSPDRDYSPLHF | TGTGCCAGCTCACCCGACAGGGACTATTCACCCCTCCACTTT
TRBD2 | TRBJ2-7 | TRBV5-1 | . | CASSWGTSGVDEQYF | TGCGCCAGCAGCTGGGGGACTAGCGGGGTTGACGAGCAGTACTTC
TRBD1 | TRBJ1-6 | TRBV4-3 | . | CASSQDRTGSSYNSPLHF | TGCGCCAGCAGCCAAGACCGGACAGGGAGCTCCTATAATTCACCCCTCCACTTT
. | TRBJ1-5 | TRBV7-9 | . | CASSLGSGKYSNQPQHF | TGTGCCAGCAGCTTAGGATCAGGGAAGTATAGCAATCAGCCCCAGCATTTT
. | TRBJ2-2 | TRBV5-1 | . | CASSLRDLNTGELFF | TGCGCCAGCAGCCTCCGGGACTTGAACACCGGGGAGCTGTTTTTT
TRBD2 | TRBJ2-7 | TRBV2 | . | CASSAGGVTYEQYF | TGTGCCAGCAGTGCGGGGGGGGTAACCTACGAGCAGTACTTC
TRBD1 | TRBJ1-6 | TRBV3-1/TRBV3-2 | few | CASSRGQGSSSPLHF | TGTGCCAGCAGCCGTGGACAGGGGAGTAGTTCACCCCTCCACTTT
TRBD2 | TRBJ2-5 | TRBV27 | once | CASSPPGLASGSRKTQYF | TGTGCCAGCAGTCCCCCGGGACTAGCGTCTGGGAGTCGGAAGACCCAGTACTTC
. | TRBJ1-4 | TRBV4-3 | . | CASSPTHLNEKLFF | TGCGCCAGCAGCCCTACTCACCTTAATGAAAAACTGTTTTTT
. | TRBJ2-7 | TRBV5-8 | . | CASSSKAGDEQYF | TGTGCCAGCAGCTCCAAGGCAGGGGACGAGCAGTACTTC
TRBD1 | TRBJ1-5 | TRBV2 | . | CASNRDRGPNQPQHF | TGTGCCAGCAACCGGGACAGGGGGCCCAATCAGCCCCAGCATTTT
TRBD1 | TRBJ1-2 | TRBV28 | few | CASSGTELAGYTF | TGTGCCAGCAGTGGGACAGAGCTGGCTGGCTACACCTTC
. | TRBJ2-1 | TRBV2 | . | CASPTSRGGSYNEQFF | TGTGCCAGCCCGACCTCGAGGGGGGGCTCCTACAATGAGCAGTTCTTC
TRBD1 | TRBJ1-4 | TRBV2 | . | CASIPRTGHPTNEKLFF | TGTGCCAGCATCCCACGGACAGGTCACCCAACTAATGAAAAACTGTTTTTT
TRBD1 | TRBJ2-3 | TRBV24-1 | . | CATSDYRGRGTDTQYF | TGTGCCACCAGTGATTACAGGGGGCGCGGTACAGATACGCAGTATTTT
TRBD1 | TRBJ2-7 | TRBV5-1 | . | CASSLALRQGEEQYF | TGCGCCAGCAGCCTTGCTTTACGACAGGGTGAGGAGCAGTACTTC
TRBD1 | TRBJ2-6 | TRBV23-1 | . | CASSQSPGDRDSGGANVLTF | TGCGCCAGCAGTCAATCTCCTGGGGACAGGGACAGTGGTGGGGCCAACGTCCTGACTTTC
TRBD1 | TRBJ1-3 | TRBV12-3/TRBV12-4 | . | CASRGTAGNTIYF | TGTGCCAGCAGAGGGACAGCTGGAAACACCATATATTTT
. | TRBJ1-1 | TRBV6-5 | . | CASSTVNTEAFF | TGTGCCAGCAGCACAGTGAACACTGAAGCTTTCTTT
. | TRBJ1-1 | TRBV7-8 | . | CASSPLSTANTEAFF | TGTGCCAGCAGCCCCCTATCCACAGCGAACACTGAAGCTTTCTTT
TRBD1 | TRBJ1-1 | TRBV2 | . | CASSPRQGRNTEAFF | TGTGCCAGCAGCCCCAGACAGGGGAGGAACACTGAAGCTTTCTTT
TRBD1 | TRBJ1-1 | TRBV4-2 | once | CASSQVQGGNTEAFF | TGTGCCAGCAGCCAAGTACAGGGGGGTAACACTGAAGCTTTCTTT
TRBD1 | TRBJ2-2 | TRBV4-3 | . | CASSQEPAQTTGISGELFF | TGCGCCAGCAGCCAAGAGCCCGCACAAACGACAGGGATCTCCGGGGAGCTGTTTTTT
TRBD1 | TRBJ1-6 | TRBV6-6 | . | CASSYSDEGASGALHF | TGTGCCAGCAGTTACTCGGATGAGGGGGCATCGGGGGCCCTCCACTTT
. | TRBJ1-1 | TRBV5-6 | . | CASSLRSGERRNTEAFF | TGTGCCAGCAGCTTGCGTTCAGGGGAAAGGAGGAACACTGAAGCTTTCTTT
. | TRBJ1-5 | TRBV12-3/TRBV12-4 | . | CASSLGLNQPQHF | TGTGCCAGCAGTTTAGGGCTGAATCAGCCCCAGCATTTT
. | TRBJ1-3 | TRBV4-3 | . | CASSQDRDSGNTIYF | TGCGCCAGCAGCCAAGACAGAGACAGTGGAAACACCATATATTTT
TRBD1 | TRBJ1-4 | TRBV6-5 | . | CASRSPGTTGGMFF | TGTGCCAGCAGGTCACCGGGCACGACAGGGGGGATGTTTTTT
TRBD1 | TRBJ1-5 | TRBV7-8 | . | CASSSPGQGATFSNQPQHF | TGTGCCAGCAGCTCTCCGGGACAGGGGGCGACCTTTAGCAATCAGCCCCAGCATTTT
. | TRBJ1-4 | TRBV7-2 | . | CASSLGMSGGNEKLFF | TGTGCCAGCAGCTTAGGGATGTCGGGGGGAAATGAAAAACTGTTTTTT
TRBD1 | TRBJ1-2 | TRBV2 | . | CASAGTGNYGYTF | TGTGCCAGCGCCGGGACAGGGAACTATGGCTACACCTTC
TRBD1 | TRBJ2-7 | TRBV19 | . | CASSISGGNEQYF | TGTGCCAGTAGTATATCAGGGGGCAACGAGCAGTACTTC
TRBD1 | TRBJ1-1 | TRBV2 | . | CASRSQGGNTEAFF | TGTGCCAGCCGCTCGCAGGGGGGAAACACTGAAGCTTTCTTT
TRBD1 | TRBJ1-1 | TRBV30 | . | CAWDRGLGTEAFF | TGTGCCTGGGACAGGGGGCTGGGCACTGAAGCTTTCTTT
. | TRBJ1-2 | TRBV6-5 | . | CASSYLGGNYGYTF | TGTGCCAGCAGTTACCTCGGCGGGAACTATGGCTACACCTTC
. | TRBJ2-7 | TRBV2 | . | CASGQLLEQYF | TGTGCCAGCGGGCAGCTTTTGGAGCAGTACTTC
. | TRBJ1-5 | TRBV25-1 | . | CASSELRDNQPQHF | TGTGCCAGCAGTGAATTGAGGGACAATCAGCCCCAGCATTTT
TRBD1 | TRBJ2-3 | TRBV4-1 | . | CASSQDRSSWTQYF | TGCGCCAGCAGCCAGGACAGGTCATCATGGACGCAGTATTTT
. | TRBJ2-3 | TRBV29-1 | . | CSARGTVDTQYF | TGCAGCGCTAGGGGAACCGTCGATACGCAGTATTTT
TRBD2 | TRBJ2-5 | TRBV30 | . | CAWSTGGGTPQETQYF | TGTGCCTGGAGTACCGGGGGGGGAACCCCCCAAGAGACCCAGTACTTC